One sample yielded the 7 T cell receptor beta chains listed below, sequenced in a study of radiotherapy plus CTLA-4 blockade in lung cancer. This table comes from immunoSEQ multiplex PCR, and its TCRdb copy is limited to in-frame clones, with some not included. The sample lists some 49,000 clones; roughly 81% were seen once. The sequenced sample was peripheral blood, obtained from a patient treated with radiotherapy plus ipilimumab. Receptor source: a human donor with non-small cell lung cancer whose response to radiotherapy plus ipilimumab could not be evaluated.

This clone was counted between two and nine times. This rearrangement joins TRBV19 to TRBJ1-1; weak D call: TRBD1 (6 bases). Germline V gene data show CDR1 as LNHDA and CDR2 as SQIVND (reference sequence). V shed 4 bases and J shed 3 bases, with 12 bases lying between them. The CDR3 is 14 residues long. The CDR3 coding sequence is TGTGCCAGTAGTAAACCGGGACACCACACTGAAGCTTTCTTT. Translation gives CASSKPGHHTEAFF.

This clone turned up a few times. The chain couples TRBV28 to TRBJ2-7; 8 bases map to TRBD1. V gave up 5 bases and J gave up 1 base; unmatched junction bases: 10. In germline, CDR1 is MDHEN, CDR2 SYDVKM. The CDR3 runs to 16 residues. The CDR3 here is CASSALWTGKSYEQYF. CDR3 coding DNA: TGTGCCAGCAGTGCACTCTGGACAGGGAAATCCTACGAGCAGTACTTC.

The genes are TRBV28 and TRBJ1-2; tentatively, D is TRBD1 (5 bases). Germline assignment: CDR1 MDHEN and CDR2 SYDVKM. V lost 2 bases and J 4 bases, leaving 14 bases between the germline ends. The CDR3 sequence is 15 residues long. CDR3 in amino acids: CASSLTQGSTYGYTF. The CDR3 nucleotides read TGTGCCAGCAGTTTAACGCAGGGAAGTACCTATGGCTACACCTTC.

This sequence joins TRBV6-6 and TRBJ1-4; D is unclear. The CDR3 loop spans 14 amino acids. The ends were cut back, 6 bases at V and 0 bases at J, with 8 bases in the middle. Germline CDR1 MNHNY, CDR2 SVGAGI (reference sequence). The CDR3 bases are TGTGCCAGCAGGACTTCCACAACTAATGAAAAACTGTTTTTT. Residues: CASRTSTTNEKLFF.

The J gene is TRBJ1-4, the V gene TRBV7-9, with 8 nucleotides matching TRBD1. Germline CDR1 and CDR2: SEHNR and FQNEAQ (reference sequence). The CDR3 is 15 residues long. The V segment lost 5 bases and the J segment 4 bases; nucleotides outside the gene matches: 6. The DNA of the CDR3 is TGTGCCAGCAGCCTTGACAGGGGTGATAATGAAAAACTGTTTTTT. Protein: CASSLDRGDNEKLFF.

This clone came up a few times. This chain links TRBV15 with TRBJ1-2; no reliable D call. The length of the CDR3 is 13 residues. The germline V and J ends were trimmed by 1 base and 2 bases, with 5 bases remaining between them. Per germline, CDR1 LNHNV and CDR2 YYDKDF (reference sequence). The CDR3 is CATSRAGNYGYTF. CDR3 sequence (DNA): TGTGCCACCAGCAGAGCGGGGAACTATGGCTACACCTTC.

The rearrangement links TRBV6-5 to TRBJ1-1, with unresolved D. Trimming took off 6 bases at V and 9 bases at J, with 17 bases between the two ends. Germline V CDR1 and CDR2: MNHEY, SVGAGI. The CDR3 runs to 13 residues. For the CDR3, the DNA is TGTGCCAGCAGCCCCCCCCAAGACGGGAAAGCTTTCTTT. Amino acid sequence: CASSPPQDGKAFF.